Shown below are 26 T cell receptor beta chains from a single sample sequenced in a study of CD4 T cells in relation to SARS-CoV-2 and coronaviruses. The unexposed donors gave CD4+ T cells in about 2010-2019, prior to COVID-19. Profiled with immunoSEQ multiplex PCR; TCRdb holds only in-frame clones, not every one. The data contain around 56,000 clones, about nine tenths of them singletons. Sequencing was carried out using memory CD4+ T cells from PBMCs. These receptors were taken from a human donor in good health.

The chain has TRBV27 and TRBJ2-5, with 7 bases matching TRBD2. The CDR3 spans 13 residues. Germline loops: CDR1 MNHEY, CDR2 SMNVEV (reference sequence). Germline trimming cut 4 bases from V and 4 bases from J; bases unmatched to any gene: 3. CDR3 in amino acids: CASSWGRGETQYF. CDR3 DNA sequence: TGTGCCAGCAGTTGGGGGAGGGGAGAGACCCAGTACTTC.

V is TRBV19 and J is TRBJ1-4; 9 bases fit TRBD1. Trimming cost V 9 bases and J 8 bases; bases outside gene matches: 7. CDR3 length equals 13 residues. Germline V lookup: CDR1 LNHDA, CDR2 SQIVND (reference sequence). This CDR3 is CASSDRGREKLFF. CDR3 nucleotides: TGTGCCAGCTCGGACAGGGGTAGGGAAAAACTGTTTTTT.

This clone occurred once. The rearrangement uses TRBV23-1 and TRBJ2-3; D is perhaps TRBD2 (6 bases). TRBV23-1 is sorted into the ORF group, with uncertain function. The V and J ends lost 8 bases and 4 bases respectively, with 25 bases between them. CDR3 length: 17 amino acids. CDR3 sequence reads: CASEQPGLKTDADTQYF. The DNA of the CDR3 is TGCGCCAGCGAACAACCGGGACTTAAGACCGACGCAGATACGCAGTATTTT.

A single count supports this clone. The CDR3 region is CASSPVGATGGNTIYF. The DNA of the CDR3 is TGTGCCAGCAGTCCAGTCGGGGCCACGGGAGGAAACACCATATATTTT. The chain is built from TRBV7-6 and TRBJ1-3; possible D gene TRBD1, 5 bases. CDR3 length equals 16 residues. V was shortened by 6 bases and J by 4 bases, with 19 bases between the two germline ends. Germline V gene sequence: CDR1 SGHVS, CDR2 FNYEAQ.

This clone has just one count. CDR3 protein: CATSDPEGLRADTQYF. DNA of the CDR3: TGTGCCACCAGTGATCCCGAGGGCCTGCGGGCAGATACGCAGTATTTT. The chain has TRBV24-1 and TRBJ2-3; possible D gene TRBD2, 5 bases. Germline CDR1 reads KGHDR; CDR2 reads SFDVKD. The CDR3 has 16 amino acids. Trimming shortened V by 3 bases and J by 4 bases, and 16 bases separated the two germline ends.

This clone was recorded once. The V gene is TRBV7-3, the J gene TRBJ2-2, with 11 bases fitting TRBD2. Germline V gene sequence: CDR1 SGHTA, CDR2 FQGTGA. Trimming at V came to 5 bases and at J to 2 bases, leaving 7 bases not matched to a gene. The CDR3 is 17 residues long. The CDR3 spells CASSPGGTSGNTGELFF. The CDR3 DNA reads TGTGCCAGCAGCCCAGGGGGGACTAGCGGTAACACCGGGGAGCTGTTTTTT.

The J gene is TRBJ1-1, the V gene TRBV5-1, with 10 bases matching TRBD1. This CDR3 spans 17 amino acids. Germline V lookup: CDR1 SGHRS, CDR2 YFSETQ. Trimming cost V 3 bases and J 4 bases; bases outside gene matches: 12. Here the CDR3 reads CASSSRERRDRGTEAFF. The CDR3 coding sequence is TGCGCCAGCAGCTCGAGGGAGCGTCGGGACAGGGGCACTGAAGCTTTCTTT.

The chain has TRBV4-1 and TRBJ1-6; 7 bases agree with TRBD1. V was clipped by 2 bases and J by 5 bases; unmatched bases: 3. CDR1 is MGHRA and CDR2 is YSYEKL in the germline V gene. The CDR3 extends over 15 amino acids. CDR3 DNA: TGCGCCAGCAGCCAAAGGGGGCAAGATAATTCACCCCTCCACTTT. Translating gives CASSQRGQDNSPLHF.

The chain recombines TRBV2 with TRBJ2-1, with D tentatively TRBD2 (6 bases). V lost 7 bases and J 0 bases, leaving 10 bases between the germline ends. The CDR3 sequence is 14 residues long. Germline V lookup: CDR1 SNHLY, CDR2 FYNNEI. The DNA of the CDR3 is TGTGCCAGCAAGTCCGGGAGCTCCTACAATGAGCAGTTCTTC. It translates to CASKSGSSYNEQFF.

The chain recombines TRBV28 with TRBJ2-3; 10 nucleotides match TRBD2. CDR3 length: 16 amino acids. J was trimmed by 6 bases and V by 5 bases; bases with no gene match: 11. Per germline, CDR1 MDHEN and CDR2 SYDVKM. The CDR3 protein is CASSENIAGGGDTQYF. Here the CDR3 DNA reads TGTGCCAGCAGTGAAAACATAGCGGGAGGTGGGGATACGCAGTATTTT.

The chain carries TRBV6-4 and TRBJ1-3, with TRBD1 as a possible D gene (5 bases). Germline CDR1 MRHNA, CDR2 SNTAGT. The CDR3 has 17 residues. The V end was cut by 2 bases, the J end by 0 bases, with 14 bases between. The CDR3 bases are TGTGCCAGCAGTGACAATCAGGGTGGATACTCTGGAAACACCATATATTTT. As protein: CASSDNQGGYSGNTIYF.

The chain employs TRBV30 and TRBJ2-2, with 7 bases matching TRBD1. The CDR3 spans 15 residues. V lost 2 bases, J lost 1 base, and 4 bases stayed unmatched. The germline V gene encodes CDR1 GTSNPN and CDR2 SVGIG (reference sequence). The CDR3 coding sequence is TGTGCCTGGAGTAAAGGGACAGTGAACACCGGGGAGCTGTTTTTT. Protein product: CAWSKGTVNTGELFF.

This rearrangement joins TRBV5-1 to TRBJ2-3, with 7 bases matching TRBD2. The V gene's germline CDR1 is SGHRS and CDR2 YFSETQ. V was clipped by 0 bases and J by 5 bases; unmatched bases: 12. The CDR3 contains 17 residues. In nucleotides, the CDR3 is TGCGCCAGCAGCTTGGGTGGACTAGATCGACGTGTAGATACGCAGTATTTT. As protein: CASSLGGLDRRVDTQYF.

The chain combines TRBV6-5 with TRBJ2-1, with a possible D match to TRBD1 (5 bases). V lost 5 bases and J 10 bases, leaving 12 bases between the germline ends. Germline V gene sequence: CDR1 MNHEY, CDR2 SVGAGI. This CDR3 is built from 12 residues. The CDR3 region is CASSTPGREQFF. In DNA, the CDR3 is TGTGCCAGCAGTACCCCAGGGCGGGAGCAGTTCTTC.

The V gene is TRBV30, the J gene TRBJ1-6, with 8 positions matching TRBD1. The germline CDR1 and CDR2 sequences are GTSNPN and SVGIG (reference sequence). The CDR3 runs 15 residues. With 2 bases clipped from V and 10 bases from J, the junction kept 10 bases outside the gene matches. CDR3 nucleotide sequence: TGTGCCTGGAGTTACTCCGGGACAGGTCGATCACCCCTCCACTTT. It codes for CAWSYSGTGRSPLHF.

The rearrangement joins TRBV28 to TRBJ2-5; 10 bases match TRBD1. After removal of 3 bases from V and 5 bases from J, the junction contained 6 bases not matched to a gene. The CDR3 sequence is 15 residues long. From germline, CDR1 is MDHEN and CDR2 SYDVKM. CDR3 region: CASSFGTGVSETQYF. Written as DNA, the CDR3 is TGTGCCAGCAGTTTTGGGACAGGGGTGAGCGAGACCCAGTACTTC.

The chain is built from TRBV28 and TRBJ2-3; possibly TRBD1 or TRBD2 for D (6 bases each). V was trimmed by 10 bases and J by 3 bases, leaving 17 bases between them. The CDR3 consists of 14 residues. Germline V gene sequence: CDR1 MDHEN, CDR2 SYDVKM. CDR3 amino acids: CANSRGGGTDTQYF. In DNA, the CDR3 is TGTGCCAACTCCCGAGGAGGGGGGACAGATACGCAGTATTTT. The whole variable domain, remainder taken from reference TRBV28 and TRBJ2-3, is DVKVTQSSRYLVKRTGEKVFLECVQDMDHENMFWYRQDPGLGLRLIYFSYDVKMKEKGDIPEGYSVSREKKERFSLILESASTNQTSMYLCANSRGGGTDTQYFGPGTRLTVL.

The rearrangement uses TRBV18 and TRBJ1-5, with D unresolved. Germline loops: CDR1 KGHSH, CDR2 LQKENI. The CDR3 contains 17 residues. Trimming removed 2 bases at V and 6 bases at J, with 20 bases between. The CDR3 region has the DNA TGTGCCAGCTCACCATTCGGTGAGAGGGCTGGAGTTCAGCCCCAGCATTTT. Translating gives CASSPFGERAGVQPQHF.

CDR3 in DNA: TGCGCCAGCAGCATGTCCCCTCTGGGGACAGGGGGCATCACTGAAGCTTTCTTT. It yields the protein CASSMSPLGTGGITEAFF. The chain is built from TRBV5-1 and TRBJ1-1; 12 positions agree with TRBD1. The germline gives CDR1 SGHRS, CDR2 YFSETQ. This CDR3 has 18 residues. V shed 4 bases and J 4 bases; nucleotides not matched to a gene: 14.

This sequence joins TRBV28 and TRBJ2-1, with 8 bases fitting TRBD1. The trim removed 5 bases at V and 12 bases at J, leaving 6 bases unmatched. Germline V gene data show CDR1 as MDHEN and CDR2 as SYDVKM. The CDR3 contains 12 residues. CDR3 DNA: TGTGCCAGCAGTGTGGACAGGGTTTTGCAGTTCTTC. Protein product: CASSVDRVLQFF.

The chain is built from TRBV5-1 and TRBJ1-6, with a weak D call TRBD1 (5 bases). The germline V gene has CDR1 SGHRS and CDR2 YFSETQ. V gave up 7 bases and J gave up 8 bases, with 25 bases separating them. This CDR3 is built from 17 residues. The CDR3 region has the DNA TGCGCCAGCTCCCTCGTGCCCCCGGGGGACGGATATTCACCCCTCCACTTT. Translated, it gives CASSLVPPGDGYSPLHF.

The J gene is TRBJ2-1, the V gene TRBV5-1, with 7 bases fitting TRBD2. The V segment lost 3 bases and the J segment 8 bases; nucleotides outside the gene matches: 8. Germline V gene sequence: CDR1 SGHRS, CDR2 YFSETQ. The CDR3 runs 14 residues. CDR3 sequence reads: CASSWGRAAYEQFF. DNA for the CDR3: TGCGCCAGCAGCTGGGGGAGGGCCGCCTATGAGCAGTTCTTC.

This chain connects TRBV5-1 to TRBJ2-2, with 9 positions matching TRBD1. Unmatched junction bases numbered 3, after V lost 0 bases and J lost 3 bases. The CDR3 is 16 amino acids. Germline CDR1 SGHRS, CDR2 YFSETQ. In DNA, the CDR3 is TGCGCCAGCAGCTTGGAGGGACAGGGATACACCGGGGAGCTGTTTTTT. The encoded protein is CASSLEGQGYTGELFF.

The chain is built from TRBV5-1 and TRBJ2-1; TRBD2 agrees at 7 bases. The CDR3 totals 15 residues. Germline-derived CDR1 and CDR2 are SGHRS and YFSETQ. Trimming removed 7 bases from V and 4 bases from J; junction bases left unmatched: 11. The CDR3 DNA reads TGCGCCAGCCGACTCCGGGACTACCAATACAATGAGCAGTTCTTC. It codes for CASRLRDYQYNEQFF.

This sequence joins TRBV5-1 and TRBJ2-5; D tentatively reads TRBD1 or TRBD2 (5 bases each). This CDR3 is 14 amino acids long. Germline values: CDR1 SGHRS, CDR2 YFSETQ. V was cut by 6 bases and J by 2 bases, with 14 bases left in between. Here the CDR3 DNA reads TGCGCCAGCAACCTTCCGGGGCCACAAGAGACCCAGTACTTC. This translates into CASNLPGPQETQYF.

This clone was observed once. The V and J genes are TRBV7-8 and TRBJ2-2; TRBD1 matches at 10 bases. Germline trimming cut 5 bases from V and 8 bases from J; bases unmatched to any gene: 11. Per the germline V gene, CDR1 is SGHVS and CDR2 is FQNEAQ. The CDR3 has 16 residues. CDR3 amino acids: CASSLPTTGGLGELFF. The CDR3 bases are TGTGCCAGCAGCCTCCCTACGACAGGGGGCTTGGGGGAGCTGTTTTTT.